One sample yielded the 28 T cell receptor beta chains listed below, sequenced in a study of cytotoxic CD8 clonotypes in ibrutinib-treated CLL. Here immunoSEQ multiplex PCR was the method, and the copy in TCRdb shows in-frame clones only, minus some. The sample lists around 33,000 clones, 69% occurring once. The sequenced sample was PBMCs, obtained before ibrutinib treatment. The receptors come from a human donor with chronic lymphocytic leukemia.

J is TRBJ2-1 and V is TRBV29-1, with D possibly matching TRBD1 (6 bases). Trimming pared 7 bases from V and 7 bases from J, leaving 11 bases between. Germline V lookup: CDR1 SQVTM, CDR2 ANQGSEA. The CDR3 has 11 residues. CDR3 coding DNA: TGCAGCGGGACAGTTTGGAATGAGCAGTTCTTC. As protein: CSGTVWNEQFF.

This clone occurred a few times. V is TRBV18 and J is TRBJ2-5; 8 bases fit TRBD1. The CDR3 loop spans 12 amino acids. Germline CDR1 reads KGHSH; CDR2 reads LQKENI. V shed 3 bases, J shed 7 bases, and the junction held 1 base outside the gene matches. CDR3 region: CASSPQGATQYF. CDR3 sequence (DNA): TGTGCCAGCTCACCCCAGGGGGCGACCCAGTACTTC.

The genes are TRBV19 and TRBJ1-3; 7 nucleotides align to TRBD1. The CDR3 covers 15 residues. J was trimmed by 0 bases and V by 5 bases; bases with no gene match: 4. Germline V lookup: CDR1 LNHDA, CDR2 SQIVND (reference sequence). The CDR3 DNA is TGTGCCAGTAGTGGACAGGTGGACTCTGGAAACACCATATATTTT. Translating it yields CASSGQVDSGNTIYF.

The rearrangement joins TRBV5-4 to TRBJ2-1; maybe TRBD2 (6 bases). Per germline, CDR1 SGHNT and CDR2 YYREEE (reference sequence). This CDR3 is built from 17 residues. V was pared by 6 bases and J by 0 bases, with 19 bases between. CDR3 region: CASTLEGRGFSYNEQFF. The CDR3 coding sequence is TGTGCCAGCACGTTGGAGGGACGGGGATTCTCCTACAATGAGCAGTTCTTC. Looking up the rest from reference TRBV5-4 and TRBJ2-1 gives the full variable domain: ETGVTQSPTHLIKTRGQQVTLRCSSQSGHNTVSWYQQALGQGPQFIFQYYREEENGRGNFPPRFSGLQFPNYSSELNVNALELDDSALYLCASTLEGRGFSYNEQFFGPGTRLTVL.

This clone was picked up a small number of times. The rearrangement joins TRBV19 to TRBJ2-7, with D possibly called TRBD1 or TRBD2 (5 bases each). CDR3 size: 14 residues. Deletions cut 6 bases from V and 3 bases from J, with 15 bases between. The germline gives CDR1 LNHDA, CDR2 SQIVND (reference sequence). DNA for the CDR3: TGTGCCAGTAGAGCACCGGGACCCTACTACGAGCAGTACTTC. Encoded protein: CASRAPGPYYEQYF.

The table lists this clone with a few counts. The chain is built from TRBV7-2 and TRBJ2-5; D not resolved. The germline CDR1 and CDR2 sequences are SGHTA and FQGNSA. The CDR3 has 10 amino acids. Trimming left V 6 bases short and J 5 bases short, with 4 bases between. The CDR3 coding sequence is TGTGCCAGCAGTCGGGAGACCCAGTACTTC. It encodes CASSRETQYF.

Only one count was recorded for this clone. CDR3 region: CASSMWTAPRTGELFF. The CDR3 DNA is TGTGCCAGCAGCATGTGGACAGCCCCGAGAACCGGGGAGCTGTTTTTT. The chain is built from TRBV5-6 and TRBJ2-2; D perhaps matches TRBD1 (6 bases). This CDR3 has 16 residues. The germline V and J ends were trimmed by 4 bases and 5 bases, with 18 bases remaining between them. Per germline, CDR1 SGHDT and CDR2 YYEEEE.

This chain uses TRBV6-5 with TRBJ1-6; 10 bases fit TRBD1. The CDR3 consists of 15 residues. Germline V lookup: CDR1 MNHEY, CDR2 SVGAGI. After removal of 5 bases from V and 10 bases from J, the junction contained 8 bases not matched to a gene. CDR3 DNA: TGTGCCAGCAGTCTTGGGACAGGGGTTCAGTCACCCCTCCACTTT. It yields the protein CASSLGTGVQSPLHF.

CDR3 coding DNA: TGCAGCGTTGAGGGACACACCCTGAGGGAGCAGTACTTC. This sequence encodes CSVEGHTLREQYF. The chain combines TRBV29-1 with TRBJ2-7; tentative D call: TRBD1 (6 bases). Looked up from germline, CDR1 is SQVTM and CDR2 is ANQGSEA. There are 13 residues in the CDR3. Trimming took 3 bases from V and 7 from J, leaving 16 bases between them.

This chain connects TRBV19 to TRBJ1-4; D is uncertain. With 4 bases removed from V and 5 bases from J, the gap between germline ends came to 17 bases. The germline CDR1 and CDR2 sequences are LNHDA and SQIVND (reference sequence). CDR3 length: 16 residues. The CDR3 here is CASSRTYLQLNEKLFF. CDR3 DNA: TGTGCCAGTAGTAGGACTTACTTACAACTCAATGAAAAACTGTTTTTT.

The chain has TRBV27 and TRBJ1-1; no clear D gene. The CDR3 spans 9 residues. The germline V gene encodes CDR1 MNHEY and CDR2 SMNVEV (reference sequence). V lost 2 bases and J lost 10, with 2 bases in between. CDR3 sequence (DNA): TGTGCCAGCAGTTTAGGAGCTTTCTTT. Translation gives CASSLGAFF.

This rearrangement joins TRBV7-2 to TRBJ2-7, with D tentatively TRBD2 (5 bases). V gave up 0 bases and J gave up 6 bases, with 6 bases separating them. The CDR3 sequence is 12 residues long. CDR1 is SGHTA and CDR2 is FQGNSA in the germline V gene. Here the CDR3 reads CASSLAAGEQYF. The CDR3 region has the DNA TGTGCCAGCAGCTTAGCTGCGGGCGAGCAGTACTTC. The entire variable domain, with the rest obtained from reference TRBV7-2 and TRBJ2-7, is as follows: GAGVSQSPSNKVTEKGKDVELRCDPISGHTALYWYRQSLGQGLEFLIYFQGNSAPDKSGLPSDRFSAERTGGSVSTLTIQRTQQEDSAVYLCASSLAAGEQYFGPGTRLTVT.

The CDR3 sequence is CASSPWTGTQETQYF. Here the CDR3 DNA reads TGCGCCAGCAGCCCCTGGACAGGAACCCAAGAGACCCAGTACTTC. This chain connects TRBV5-1 to TRBJ2-5; 7 positions agree with TRBD1. CDR1 is SGHRS, CDR2 YFSETQ, per germline. The junction had 7 bases not matched to a gene; V was cut back by 4 bases and J by 1 base. The CDR3 loop spans 15 amino acids. The full variable domain, rest sourced from reference TRBV5-1 and TRBJ2-5, is KAGVTQTPRYLIKTRGQQVTLSCSPISGHRSVSWYQQTPGQGLQFLFEYFSETQRNKGNFPGRFSGRQFSNSRSEMNVSTLELGDSALYLCASSPWTGTQETQYFGPGTRLLVL.

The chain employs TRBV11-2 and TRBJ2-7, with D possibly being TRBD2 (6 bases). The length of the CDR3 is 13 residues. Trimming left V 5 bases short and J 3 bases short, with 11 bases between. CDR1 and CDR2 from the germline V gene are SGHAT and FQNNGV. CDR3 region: CASSIGLNYEQYF. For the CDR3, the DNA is TGTGCCAGCAGCATCGGACTAAACTACGAGCAGTACTTC.

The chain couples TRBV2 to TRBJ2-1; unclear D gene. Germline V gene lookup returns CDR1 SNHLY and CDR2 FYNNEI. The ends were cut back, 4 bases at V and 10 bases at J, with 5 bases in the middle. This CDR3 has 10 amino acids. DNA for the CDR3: TGTGCCAGCAGTGGTCGAGAGCAGTTCTTC. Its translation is CASSGREQFF.

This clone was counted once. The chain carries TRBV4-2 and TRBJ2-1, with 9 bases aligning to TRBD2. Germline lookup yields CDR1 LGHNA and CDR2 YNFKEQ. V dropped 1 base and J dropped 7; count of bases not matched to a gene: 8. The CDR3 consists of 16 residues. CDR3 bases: TGTGCCAGCAGCCAAGCGCATGCGGGAGGGACGAATGAGCAGTTCTTC. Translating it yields CASSQAHAGGTNEQFF.

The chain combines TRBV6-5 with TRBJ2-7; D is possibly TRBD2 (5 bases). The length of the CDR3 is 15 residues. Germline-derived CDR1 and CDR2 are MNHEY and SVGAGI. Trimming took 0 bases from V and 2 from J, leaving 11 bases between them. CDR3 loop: CASSYSTTIPYEQYF. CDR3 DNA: TGTGCCAGCAGTTACTCGACTACTATTCCCTACGAGCAGTACTTC.

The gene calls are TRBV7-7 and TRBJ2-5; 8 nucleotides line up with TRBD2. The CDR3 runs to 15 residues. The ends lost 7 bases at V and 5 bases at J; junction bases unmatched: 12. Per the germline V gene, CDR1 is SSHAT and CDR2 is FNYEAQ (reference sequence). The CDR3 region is CASTQSGGVLETQYF. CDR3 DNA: TGTGCCAGCACCCAATCGGGGGGGGTCCTGGAGACCCAGTACTTC.

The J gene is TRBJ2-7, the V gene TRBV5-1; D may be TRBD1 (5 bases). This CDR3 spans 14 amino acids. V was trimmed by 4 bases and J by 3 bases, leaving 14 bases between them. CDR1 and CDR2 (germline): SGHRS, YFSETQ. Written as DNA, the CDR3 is TGCGCCAGCAGCCTTGACAGTAGGGGCTACGAGCAGTACTTC. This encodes CASSLDSRGYEQYF.

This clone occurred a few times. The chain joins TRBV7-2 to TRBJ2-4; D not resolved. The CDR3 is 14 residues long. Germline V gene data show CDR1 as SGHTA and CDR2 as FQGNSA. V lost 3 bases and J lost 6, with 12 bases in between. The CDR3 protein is CASSFVTAPNIQYF. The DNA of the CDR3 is TGTGCCAGCAGCTTCGTGACTGCCCCAAACATTCAGTACTTC.

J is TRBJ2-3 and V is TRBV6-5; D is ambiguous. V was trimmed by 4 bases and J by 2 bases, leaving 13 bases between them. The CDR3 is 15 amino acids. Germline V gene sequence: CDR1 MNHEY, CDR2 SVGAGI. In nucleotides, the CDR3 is TGTGCCAGCAGTTCAACACGATTCGACACAGATACGCAGTATTTT. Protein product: CASSSTRFDTDTQYF.

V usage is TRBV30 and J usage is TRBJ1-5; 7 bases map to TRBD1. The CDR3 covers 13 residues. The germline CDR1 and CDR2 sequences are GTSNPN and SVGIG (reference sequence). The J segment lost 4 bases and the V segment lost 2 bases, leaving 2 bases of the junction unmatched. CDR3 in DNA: TGTGCCTGGAGTCCAGGGGGTAATCAGCCCCAGCATTTT. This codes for CAWSPGGNQPQHF.

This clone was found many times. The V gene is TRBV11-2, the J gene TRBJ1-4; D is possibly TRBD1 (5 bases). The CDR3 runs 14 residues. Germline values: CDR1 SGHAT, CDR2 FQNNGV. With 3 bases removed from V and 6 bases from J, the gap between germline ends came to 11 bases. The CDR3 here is CASSFEGIYEKLFF. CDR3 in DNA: TGTGCCAGCAGCTTTGAGGGGATATATGAAAAACTGTTTTTT.

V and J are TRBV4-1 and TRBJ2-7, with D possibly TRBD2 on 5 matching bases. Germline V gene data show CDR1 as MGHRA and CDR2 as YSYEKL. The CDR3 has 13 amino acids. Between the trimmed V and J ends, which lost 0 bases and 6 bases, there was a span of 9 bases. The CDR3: CASSQELRAEQYF. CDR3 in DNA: TGCGCCAGCAGCCAAGAATTGAGGGCCGAGCAGTACTTC.

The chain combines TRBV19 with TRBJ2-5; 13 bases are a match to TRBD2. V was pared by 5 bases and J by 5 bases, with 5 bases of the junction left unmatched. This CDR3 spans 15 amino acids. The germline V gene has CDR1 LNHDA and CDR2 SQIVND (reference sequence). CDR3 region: CASSGRLAGGETQYF. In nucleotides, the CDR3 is TGTGCCAGTAGTGGACGACTAGCGGGGGGTGAGACCCAGTACTTC.

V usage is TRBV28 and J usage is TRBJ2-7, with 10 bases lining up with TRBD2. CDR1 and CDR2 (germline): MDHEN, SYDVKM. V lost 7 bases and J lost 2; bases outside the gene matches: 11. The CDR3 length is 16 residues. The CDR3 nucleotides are TGTGCCAGCAACGGGGCTAGCGGGAGCCCCCCCTACGAGCAGTACTTC. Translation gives CASNGASGSPPYEQYF.

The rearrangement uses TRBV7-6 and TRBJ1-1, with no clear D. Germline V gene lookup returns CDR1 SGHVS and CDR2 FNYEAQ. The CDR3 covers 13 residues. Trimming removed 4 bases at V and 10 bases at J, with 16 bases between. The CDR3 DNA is TGTGCCAGCAGCTCCGATACCCTCGAGGTAGCTTTCTTT. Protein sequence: CASSSDTLEVAFF.

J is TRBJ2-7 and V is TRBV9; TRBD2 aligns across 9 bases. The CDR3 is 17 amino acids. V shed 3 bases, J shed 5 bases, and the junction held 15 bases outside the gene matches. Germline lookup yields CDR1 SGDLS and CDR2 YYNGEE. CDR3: CASSEGRLADVGHEQYF. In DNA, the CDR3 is TGTGCCAGCAGCGAAGGTAGACTAGCGGACGTCGGACACGAGCAGTACTTC.